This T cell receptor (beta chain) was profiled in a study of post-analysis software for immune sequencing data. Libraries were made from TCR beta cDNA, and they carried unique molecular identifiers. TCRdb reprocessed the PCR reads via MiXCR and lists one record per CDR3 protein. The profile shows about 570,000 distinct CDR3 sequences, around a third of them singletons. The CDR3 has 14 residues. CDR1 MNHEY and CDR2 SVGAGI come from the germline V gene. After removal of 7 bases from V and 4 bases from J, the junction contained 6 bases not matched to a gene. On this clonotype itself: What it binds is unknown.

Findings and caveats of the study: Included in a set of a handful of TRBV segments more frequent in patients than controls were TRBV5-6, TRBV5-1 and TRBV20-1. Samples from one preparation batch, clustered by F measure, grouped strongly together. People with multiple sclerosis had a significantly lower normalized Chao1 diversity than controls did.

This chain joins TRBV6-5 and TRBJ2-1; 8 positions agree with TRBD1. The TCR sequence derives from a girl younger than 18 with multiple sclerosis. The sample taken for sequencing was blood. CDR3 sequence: CASKSGQGYNEQFF. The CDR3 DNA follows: TGTGCCAGCAAATCCGGACAGGGTTACAATGAGCAGTTCTTC.